A single sample gave rise to the 29 T cell receptor beta chains below, sequenced in a study of blood T cell repertoires in COVID-19. Sequenced by immunoSEQ multiplex PCR; TCRdb stores in-frame clones only, minus some. The repertoire holds 450,000 to 600,000 clones, with 87% as singletons. Sample: PBMCs or T cells enriched from blood (not recorded which). The source is a woman younger than 30 who had recovered from COVID-19.

The chain links TRBV6-2 or TRBV6-3 to TRBJ1-2; no clear D gene. The CDR3 has 12 amino acids. The germline gives CDR1 MNHEY, CDR2 SVGEGT. Between the trimmed V and J ends, which lost 6 bases and 4 bases, there was a span of 9 bases. The CDR3 is CASSHSSYGYTF. As DNA, the CDR3 is TGTGCCAGCAGCCACAGTTCCTATGGCTACACCTTC.

The chain couples TRBV3-1 (or the pseudogene TRBV3-2) to TRBJ2-5; D uncertain. This CDR3 is built from 13 residues. Germline lookup yields CDR1 LGHDT and CDR2 YNNKEL (reference sequence). Trimming stripped 3 bases from V and 7 bases from J, with 12 bases between. CDR3 DNA: TGTGCCAGCAGCCAGTATGATTTGCGGACCCAGTACTTC. Translation: CASSQYDLRTQYF.

The CDR3 nucleotides are TGTGCCAGCAGCTCGAGGGAAGATCAGCCCCAGCATTTT. Amino acid sequence: CASSSREDQPQHF. The V call is TRBV7-9, the J call TRBJ1-5; D unresolved. Germline V gene lookup returns CDR1 SEHNR and CDR2 FQNEAQ (reference sequence). V was clipped by 4 bases and J by 5 bases, with 9 bases between them. The CDR3 consists of 13 residues.

This clone was recorded once. The chain uses TRBV5-1 and TRBJ1-1; TRBD1 might be the D (6 bases). CDR1 and CDR2 (germline): SGHRS, YFSETQ. Trimming left V 2 bases short and J 12 bases short, with 17 bases between. CDR3 length equals 13 residues. Written as DNA, the CDR3 is TGCGCCAGCAGCTTCTCCGGGGGGCAGGTAACTTTCTTT. Amino acid sequence: CASSFSGGQVTFF.

The rearrangement links TRBV5-4 to TRBJ2-7, with D perhaps matching TRBD2 (6 bases). The CDR3 has 12 residues. V gave up 5 bases and J gave up 13 bases, with 19 bases separating them. The germline V gene encodes CDR1 SGHNT and CDR2 YYREEE (reference sequence). The CDR3 DNA sequence: TGTGCCAGCAGTCTCCTCGGGACTGATCAATACTTC. Its protein is CASSLLGTDQYF.

A single count supports this clone. The genes are TRBV10-3 and TRBJ2-3; the match to TRBD2 covers 8 bases. From germline, CDR1 is ENHRY and CDR2 SYGVKD. CDR3 length: 13 residues. V shed 8 bases and J 1 base; nucleotides not matched to a gene: 2. CDR3 protein: CAIGRGGTDTQYF. As DNA, the CDR3 is TGTGCCATCGGGCGGGGGGGCACAGATACGCAGTATTTT.

This clone was detected only a few times. CDR3 nucleotides: TGTGCCAGCTCTCCGGGACAGGGGACGGAGCAGTACTTC. This sequence encodes CASSPGQGTEQYF. V is TRBV18 and J is TRBJ2-7, with 10 positions matching TRBD1. CDR3 length: 13 amino acids. The germline V gene encodes CDR1 KGHSH and CDR2 LQKENI. Unmatched junction bases numbered 6, after V lost 6 bases and J lost 7 bases.

This rearrangement joins TRBV25-1 to TRBJ2-3; 8 bases fit TRBD2. The CDR3 extends over 15 amino acids. The ends lost 3 bases at V and 6 bases at J; junction bases unmatched: 8. Germline CDR1 reads MGHDK; CDR2 reads SYGVNS. The CDR3 loop reads CASSDQRGPGDTQYF. For the CDR3, the DNA is TGTGCCAGCAGTGACCAGCGGGGGCCTGGGGATACGCAGTATTTT.

V is TRBV20-1 and J is TRBJ2-1; no definite D call. V lost 3 bases, J lost 7 bases, and 10 bases lay in between. This CDR3 is 12 amino acids long. The V gene's germline CDR1 is DFQATT and CDR2 SNEGSKA (reference sequence). The CDR3 bases are TGCAGTGCTAGTTTCGGTGCGAATGAGCAGTTCTTC. Amino acid sequence: CSASFGANEQFF.

J is TRBJ1-5 and V is TRBV23-1, with D possibly being TRBD1 (6 bases). TRBV23-1 is identified as an open reading frame with a role that is uncertain. V was clipped by 11 bases and J by 3 bases, with 11 bases between them. The CDR3 loop spans 12 amino acids. The CDR3 is CAQDSPNQPQHF. The CDR3 coding sequence is TGCGCCCAGGACAGCCCCAATCAGCCCCAGCATTTT.

The chain has TRBV9 and TRBJ2-3; the D gene is possibly TRBD2 (6 bases). Trimming pared 0 bases from V and 0 bases from J, leaving 8 bases between. This CDR3 is built from 15 residues. Germline V gene data show CDR1 as SGDLS and CDR2 as YYNGEE. The chain's CDR3 is CASSVAGTSTDTQYF. The CDR3 nucleotides read TGTGCCAGCAGCGTAGCAGGGACTAGCACAGATACGCAGTATTTT.

The chain uses TRBV19 and TRBJ1-5; weak D call: TRBD1 (5 bases). V gave up 3 bases and J gave up 0 bases, with 9 bases separating them. CDR3 size: 15 residues. Germline loops: CDR1 LNHDA, CDR2 SQIVND (reference sequence). The CDR3: CASSIAGLSNQPQHF. The CDR3 coding sequence is TGTGCCAGTAGTATCGCAGGGCTTAGCAATCAGCCCCAGCATTTT.

The chain is built from TRBV2 and TRBJ1-1, with TRBD1 matching over 8 bases. The CDR3 consists of 16 residues. After removal of 11 bases from V and 2 bases from J, the junction contained 16 bases not matched to a gene. Germline CDR1 reads SNHLY; CDR2 reads FYNNEI. CDR3 in DNA: TGTGCCGCGGAACGGGGGGCAGGGGGCTTTAACACTGAAGCTTTCTTT. Its translation: CAAERGAGGFNTEAFF.

This chain links TRBV6-5 with TRBJ1-3, with no clear D. Looked up from germline, CDR1 is MNHEY and CDR2 is SVGAGI. Deletions cut 0 bases from V and 4 bases from J, with 7 bases between. The CDR3 extends over 14 amino acids. CDR3 coding DNA: TGTGCCAGCAGTTACTCGAGGAGGGGAAACACCATATATTTT. The encoded protein is CASSYSRRGNTIYF.

The chain employs TRBV5-5 and TRBJ1-2; tentatively, D is TRBD1 (6 bases). The CDR3 is 15 amino acids. Germline-derived CDR1 and CDR2 are SGHKS and YYEKEE (reference sequence). V was shortened by 0 bases and J by 0 bases, with 9 bases between the two germline ends. The CDR3 reads CASSLGTVPNYGYTF. In DNA form, the CDR3 reads TGTGCCAGCAGCTTGGGGACAGTCCCTAACTATGGCTACACCTTC.

The gene calls are TRBV19 and TRBJ1-3, with a possible D match to TRBD1 (6 bases). The germline V and J ends were trimmed by 6 bases and 0 bases, with 15 bases remaining between them. This CDR3 is 16 amino acids long. Germline CDR1 and CDR2: LNHDA and SQIVND (reference sequence). CDR3 bases: TGTGCCAGTAGGCAAAGACAGGAGAGCTCTGGAAACACCATATATTTT. Its protein is CASRQRQESSGNTIYF.

This chain connects TRBV7-9 to TRBJ2-7; D is possibly TRBD2 (6 bases). Trimming shortened V by 2 bases and J by 6 bases, and 23 bases separated the two germline ends. The CDR3 runs 17 residues. Per the germline V gene, CDR1 is SEHNR and CDR2 is FQNEAQ (reference sequence). CDR3 region: CASSLLTPAGGAGEQYF. Here the CDR3 DNA reads TGTGCCAGCAGCTTATTAACCCCCGCCGGGGGAGCGGGCGAGCAGTACTTC.

This clone was observed a few times. V and J are TRBV7-9 and TRBJ1-4; 9 bases fit TRBD1. Germline V CDR1 and CDR2: SEHNR, FQNEAQ (reference sequence). Trimming removed 4 bases from V and 8 bases from J; junction bases left unmatched: 8. CDR3 size: 15 residues. CDR3 loop: CASSSQGALLEKLFF. CDR3 in DNA: TGTGCCAGCAGCTCACAGGGGGCACTTTTAGAAAAACTGTTTTTT.

This chain links TRBV5-4 with TRBJ2-1; 13 bases are shared with TRBD2. CDR3 size: 16 residues. V lost 1 base to trimming and J lost 6 bases; unmatched junction nucleotides: 4. Germline-derived CDR1 and CDR2 are SGHNT and YYREEE (reference sequence). This CDR3 is CASSLPGLAGTNEQFF. The CDR3 DNA reads TGTGCCAGCAGCTTGCCGGGACTAGCGGGGACCAATGAGCAGTTCTTC.

This clone was seen just once. The rearrangement uses TRBV19 and TRBJ1-5; D may be TRBD1 (6 bases). The CDR3 is 14 residues long. Trimming removed 7 bases from V and 0 bases from J, with 10 bases in between. CDR1 and CDR2 (germline): LNHDA, SQIVND (reference sequence). The CDR3 DNA reads as TGTGCCAGTATGTTGGGGGCTAGCAATCAGCCCCAGCATTTT. Amino acids: CASMLGASNQPQHF.

This chain uses TRBV29-1 with TRBJ2-7, with 9 bases that match TRBD1. Germline-derived CDR1 and CDR2 are SQVTM and ANQGSEA. There are 13 residues in the CDR3. V trimming: 7 bases; J trimming: 3 bases; junction bases outside the gene matches: 7. The CDR3: CSAAGTGNYEQYF. DNA of the CDR3: TGCAGCGCCGCCGGGACAGGGAACTACGAGCAGTACTTC.

J is TRBJ1-3 and V is TRBV15; no definite D call. This CDR3 has 14 residues. The V and J ends lost 5 bases and 2 bases respectively, with 10 bases between them. CDR1 is LNHNV, CDR2 YYDKDF, per germline (reference sequence). CDR3 loop: CATSRDTAGNTIYF. The DNA for the CDR3 is TGTGCCACCAGCCGCGACACCGCTGGAAACACCATATATTTT.

The chain carries TRBV3-1 (or the pseudogene TRBV3-2) and TRBJ2-1; D might be TRBD2 (6 bases). The CDR3 sequence is 13 residues long. Germline CDR1 and CDR2: LGHDT and YNNKEL (reference sequence). The V gene lost 0 bases and the J gene lost 14 bases, with 14 bases spanning the gap. This CDR3 reads CASSQEDGGLEFF. CDR3 bases: TGTGCCAGCAGCCAAGAAGATGGAGGGTTGGAGTTCTTC.

The rearrangement uses TRBV10-3 and TRBJ2-3; D is perhaps TRBD2 (7 bases). The CDR3 has 14 residues. V was cut by 7 bases and J by 3 bases, with 14 bases left in between. Germline CDR1 ENHRY, CDR2 SYGVKD. CDR3 in amino acids: CAITGGGGTDTQYF. The CDR3 nucleotides are TGTGCCATCACGGGGGGCGGTGGAACAGATACGCAGTATTTT.

This clone occurred a few times. The chain recombines TRBV5-1 with TRBJ1-5; D is undetermined. This CDR3 is 14 amino acids long. Germline loops: CDR1 SGHRS, CDR2 YFSETQ. V lost 4 bases, J lost 3 bases, and 11 bases lay in between. The CDR3 is CASSAGFPNQPQHF. In DNA form, the CDR3 reads TGCGCCAGCAGCGCGGGATTTCCCAATCAGCCCCAGCATTTT.

Here the CDR3 reads CASSLTSGETETQYF. CDR3 nucleotide sequence: TGTGCCAGCAGCTTGACTAGCGGGGAAACGGAGACCCAGTACTTC. The chain recombines TRBV7-9 with TRBJ2-5; 11 bases agree with TRBD2. The V and J ends lost 3 bases and 5 bases, in that order; junction bases with no gene match: 5. The CDR3 is 15 residues long. Germline V gives CDR1 SEHNR, CDR2 FQNEAQ (reference sequence).

The chain joins TRBV2 to TRBJ2-1, with D tentatively TRBD1 (5 bases). Germline V gene sequence: CDR1 SNHLY, CDR2 FYNNEI. CDR3 length: 15 amino acids. V was cut by 2 bases and J by 8 bases, with 16 bases left in between. The CDR3 sequence is CASSETVQGWDEQFF. The CDR3 DNA reads TGTGCCAGCAGTGAAACGGTTCAGGGATGGGATGAGCAGTTCTTC.

This clone was recorded only once. The V call is TRBV5-1, the J call TRBJ1-2; possibly TRBD1 for D (5 bases). Germline V CDR1 and CDR2: SGHRS, YFSETQ. This CDR3 comprises 13 residues. V was cut by 0 bases and J by 8 bases, with 11 bases left in between. The CDR3 is CASSLGQGQGYTF. The CDR3, as DNA: TGCGCCAGCAGCTTGGGGCAGGGCCAAGGCTACACCTTC.

The chain employs TRBV5-1 and TRBJ1-1, with 8 bases lining up with TRBD1. Trimming took 4 bases from V and 1 from J; bases not matched to a gene: 6. The length of the CDR3 is 15 residues. Germline V lookup: CDR1 SGHRS, CDR2 YFSETQ. The CDR3 region is CASSQLQGENTEAFF. The CDR3 region has the DNA TGCGCCAGCAGCCAGTTACAGGGGGAGAACACTGAAGCTTTCTTT.